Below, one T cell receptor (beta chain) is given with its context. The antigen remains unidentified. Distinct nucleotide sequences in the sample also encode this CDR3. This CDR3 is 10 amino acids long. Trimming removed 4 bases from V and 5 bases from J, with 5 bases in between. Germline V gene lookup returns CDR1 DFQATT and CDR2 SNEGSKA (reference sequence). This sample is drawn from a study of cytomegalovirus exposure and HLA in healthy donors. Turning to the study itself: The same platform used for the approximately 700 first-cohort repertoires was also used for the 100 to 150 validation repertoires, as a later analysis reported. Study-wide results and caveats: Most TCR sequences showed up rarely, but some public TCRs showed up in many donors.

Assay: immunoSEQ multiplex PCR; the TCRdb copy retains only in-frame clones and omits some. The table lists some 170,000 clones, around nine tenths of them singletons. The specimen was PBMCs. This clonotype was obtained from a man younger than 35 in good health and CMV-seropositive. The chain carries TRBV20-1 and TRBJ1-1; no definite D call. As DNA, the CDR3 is TGCAGTGCTAAGAGGACTGAAGCTTTCTTT. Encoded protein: CSAKRTEAFF.